The following is a TCR beta chain sequence with its context. The entry originates in a study of identical twins. Template switching added a universal primer site, and cDNA bore unique molecular identifiers. Each CDR3 protein is one row after TCRdb ran MiXCR on the 5' RACE reads. The repertoire holds about 530,000 distinct CDR3 sequences, with 13% to 15% as singletons. This CDR3 is 16 amino acids long. With 5 bases removed from V and 3 bases from J, the gap between germline ends came to 19 bases. Germline CDR1 reads SGHVS; CDR2 reads FNYEAQ. These data were also filed under a second study, of yellow fever vaccine responses in identical twins. That work contributes: Reportedly, the T cell response mounted by twins to vaccine seemed partly convergent, partly personalized.

The receptor was isolated from a woman younger than 30 in good health. Sequencing input: CD4+ T cells sorted from blood. This chain joins TRBV7-6 and TRBJ1-2, with D possibly being TRBD1 (5 bases). DNA for the CDR3: TGTGCCAGCAGCCCCCGCCCGGGGGTAGAGTACTATGGCTACACCTTC. Its translation: CASSPRPGVEYYGYTF.